The sequence of this T cell receptor beta chain was determined in a study of blood T cell repertoires in COVID-19. Study as a whole: Acute and convalescent COVID-19 specimens originated in the United States, Italy and Spain.

Study processing details: Amplification with reference gene primers provided the estimates of nucleated cell counts. The method was immunoSEQ multiplex PCR; TCRdb's version includes in-frame clones alone and lacks a portion of them. V, J and clone size are those of that table, while D and trimming were read from the DNA. The table lists 200,000 to 250,000 clones, less than 85% of them singletons, with more than 4.5% in the top ten. Germline lookup yields CDR1 GTSNPN and CDR2 SVGIG (reference sequence). Trimming took off 2 bases at V and 1 base at J, with 9 bases between the two ends. CDR3 length: 14 amino acids.

The chain uses TRBV30 and TRBJ1-5; a weak D match, TRBD1 (5 bases). This receptor was identified in a woman older than 75 with active or convalescent COVID-19. The sample taken for sequencing was peripheral blood. The CDR3 DNA reads TGTGCCTGGAGTAGGGGTGGGAGCAATCAGCCCCAGCATTTT. It yields the protein CAWSRGGSNQPQHF.